Sequencing of this TCR beta chain was carried out in a study of blood T cells in healthy people across ages. The CDR3 loop spans 12 amino acids. The germline gives CDR1 SGHAT, CDR2 FQNNGV. The germline V and J ends were trimmed by 6 bases and 5 bases, with 11 bases remaining between them. With a J-beta primer mix and a sample-barcoded 5' primer, a second PCR ran about 6 to 11 cycles. MiXCR was run by TCRdb on the 5' RACE reads, yielding one entry per CDR3 protein. Here the sample spans 700,000 to 900,000 distinct CDR3 sequences, roughly 25% being singletons. The sample was also linked to a second study, of T cells of mothers and their children. That publication notes: Researchers report slightly higher, though non-significant, overlap in related mother-child pairs than in unrelated pairs.

The specimen was blood. The chain is built from TRBV11-2 and TRBJ2-7; D remains unclear. This clonotype was obtained from a boy between 10 and 17 years old in good health. The CDR3 region is CASSLNLDEQYF. The CDR3 DNA sequence: TGTGCCAGCAGTTTGAACCTCGACGAGCAGTACTTC.